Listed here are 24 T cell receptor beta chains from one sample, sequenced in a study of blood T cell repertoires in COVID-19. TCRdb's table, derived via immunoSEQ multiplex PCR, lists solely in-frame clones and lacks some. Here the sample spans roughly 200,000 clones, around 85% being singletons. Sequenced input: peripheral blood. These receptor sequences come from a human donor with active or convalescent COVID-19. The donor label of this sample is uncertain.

The DNA of the CDR3 is TGCGCCAGCAGTGATGGGGTAGGGGCATCTGAGCAGTTCTTC. Translating it yields CASSDGVGASEQFF. The rearrangement uses TRBV10-1 and TRBJ2-1; D is perhaps TRBD1 (5 bases). V shed 3 bases and J shed 9 bases, with 15 bases lying between them. This CDR3 is 14 amino acids long. CDR1 and CDR2 (germline): WNHNN, SYGVQD (reference sequence).

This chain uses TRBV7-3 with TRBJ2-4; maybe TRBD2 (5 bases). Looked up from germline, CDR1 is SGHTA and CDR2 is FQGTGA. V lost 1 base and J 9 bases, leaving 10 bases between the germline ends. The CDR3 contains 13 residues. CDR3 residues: CASSLKGSFIQYF. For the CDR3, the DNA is TGTGCCAGCAGCTTAAAAGGGAGCTTCATTCAGTACTTC. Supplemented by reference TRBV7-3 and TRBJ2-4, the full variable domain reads GAGVSQTPSNKVTEKGKYVELRCDPISGHTALYWYRQSLGQGPEFLIYFQGTGAADDSGLPNDRFFAVRPEGSVSTLKIQRTERGDSAVYLCASSLKGSFIQYFGAGTRLSVL.

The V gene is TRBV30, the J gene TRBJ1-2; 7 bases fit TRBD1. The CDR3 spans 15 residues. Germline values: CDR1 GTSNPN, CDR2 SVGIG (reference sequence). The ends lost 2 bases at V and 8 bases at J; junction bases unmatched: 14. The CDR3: CAWSSYRGGAGGYTF. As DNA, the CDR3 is TGTGCCTGGAGTTCCTACAGAGGGGGCGCGGGGGGCTACACCTTC.

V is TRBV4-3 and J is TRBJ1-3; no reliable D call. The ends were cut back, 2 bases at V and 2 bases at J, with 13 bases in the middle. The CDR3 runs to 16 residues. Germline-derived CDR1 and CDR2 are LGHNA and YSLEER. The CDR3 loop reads CASSQNSAGPGNTIYF. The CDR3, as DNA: TGCGCCAGCAGCCAAAATTCGGCAGGTCCTGGAAACACCATATATTTT.

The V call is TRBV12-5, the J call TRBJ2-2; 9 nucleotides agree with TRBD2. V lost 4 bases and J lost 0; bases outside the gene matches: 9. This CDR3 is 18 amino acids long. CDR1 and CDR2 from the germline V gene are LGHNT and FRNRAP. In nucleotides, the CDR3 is TGTGCTAGTGGTTCCTCAAGGGGACTAGCACCGAACACCGGGGAGCTGTTTTTT. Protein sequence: CASGSSRGLAPNTGELFF. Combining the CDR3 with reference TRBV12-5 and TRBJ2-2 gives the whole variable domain DARVTQTPRHKVTEMGQEVTMRCQPILGHNTVFWYRQTMMQGLELLAYFRNRAPLDDSGMPKDRFSAEMPDATLATLKIQPSEPRDSAVYFCASGSSRGLAPNTGELFFGEGSRLTVL.

This chain's CDR3 is CASSPQGGVDNEQFF. The CDR3 region has the DNA TGTGCCAGCAGTCCCCAAGGGGGGGTAGACAATGAGCAGTTCTTC. The chain recombines TRBV28 with TRBJ2-1, with a tentative D call TRBD2 (7 bases). CDR1 is MDHEN, CDR2 SYDVKM, per germline. This CDR3 contains 15 residues. Trimming pared 5 bases from V and 5 bases from J, leaving 16 bases between.

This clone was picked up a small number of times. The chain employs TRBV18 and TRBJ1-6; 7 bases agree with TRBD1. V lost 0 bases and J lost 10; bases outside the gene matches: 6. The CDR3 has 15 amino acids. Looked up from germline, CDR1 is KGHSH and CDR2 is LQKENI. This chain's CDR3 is CASSPPLQGNSPLHF. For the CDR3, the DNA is TGTGCCAGCTCACCACCTTTACAGGGGAACTCACCCCTCCACTTT.

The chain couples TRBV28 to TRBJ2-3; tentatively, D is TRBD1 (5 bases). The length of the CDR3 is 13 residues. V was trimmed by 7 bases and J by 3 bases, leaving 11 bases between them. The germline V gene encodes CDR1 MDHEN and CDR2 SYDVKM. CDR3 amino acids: CASIQGVTDTQYF. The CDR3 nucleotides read TGTGCCAGCATCCAAGGGGTAACAGATACGCAGTATTTT.

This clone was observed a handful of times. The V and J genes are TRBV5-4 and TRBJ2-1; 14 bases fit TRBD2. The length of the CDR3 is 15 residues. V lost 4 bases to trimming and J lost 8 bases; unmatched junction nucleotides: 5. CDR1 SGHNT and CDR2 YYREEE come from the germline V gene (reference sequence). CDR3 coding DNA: TGTGCCAGCAGCCCGACTAGCGGGAGGGGGGATGAGCAGTTCTTC. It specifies CASSPTSGRGDEQFF. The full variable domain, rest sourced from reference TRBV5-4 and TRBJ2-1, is ETGVTQSPTHLIKTRGQQVTLRCSSQSGHNTVSWYQQALGQGPQFIFQYYREEENGRGNFPPRFSGLQFPNYSSELNVNALELDDSALYLCASSPTSGRGDEQFFGPGTRLTVL.

CDR3 in amino acids: CASSPPQGANTGELFF. The CDR3 bases are TGCGCCAGCAGCCCCCCCCAGGGGGCGAACACCGGGGAGCTGTTTTTT. This chain links TRBV4-3 with TRBJ2-2; 7 bases agree with TRBD1. CDR3 length equals 16 residues. Germline CDR1 and CDR2: LGHNA and YSLEER. Trimming took 4 bases from V and 0 from J; bases not matched to a gene: 5.

The CDR3 here is CASSPDPAVYEQYF. CDR3 nucleotide sequence: TGTGCCAGTAGCCCTGACCCGGCGGTCTACGAGCAGTACTTC. V is TRBV19 and J is TRBJ2-7; no clear D gene. This CDR3 has 14 amino acids. CDR1 and CDR2 from the germline V gene are LNHDA and SQIVND (reference sequence). V shed 6 bases and J shed 3 bases, with 15 bases lying between them.

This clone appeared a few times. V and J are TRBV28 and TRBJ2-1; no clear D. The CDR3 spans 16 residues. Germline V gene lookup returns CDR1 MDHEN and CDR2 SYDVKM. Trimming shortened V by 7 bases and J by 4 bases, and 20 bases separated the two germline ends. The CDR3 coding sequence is TGTGCCAGCAAGCCTTCTAACGCTCTCGATTACAATGAGCAGTTCTTC. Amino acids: CASKPSNALDYNEQFF.

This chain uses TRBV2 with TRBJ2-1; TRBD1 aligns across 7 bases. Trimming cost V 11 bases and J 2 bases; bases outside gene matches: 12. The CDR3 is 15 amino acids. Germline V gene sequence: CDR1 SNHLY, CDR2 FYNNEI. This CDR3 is CASRQGPPTYNEQFF. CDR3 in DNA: TGTGCCTCCCGACAGGGCCCTCCGACCTACAATGAGCAGTTCTTC.

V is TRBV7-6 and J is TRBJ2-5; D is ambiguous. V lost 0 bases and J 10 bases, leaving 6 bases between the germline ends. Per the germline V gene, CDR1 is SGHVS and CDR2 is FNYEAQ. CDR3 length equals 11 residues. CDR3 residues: CASSLASFQYF. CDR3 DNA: TGTGCCAGCAGCTTAGCGTCGTTCCAGTACTTC.

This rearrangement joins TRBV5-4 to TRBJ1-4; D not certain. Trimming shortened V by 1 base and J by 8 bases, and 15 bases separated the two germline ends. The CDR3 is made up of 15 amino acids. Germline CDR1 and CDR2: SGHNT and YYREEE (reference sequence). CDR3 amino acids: CASSLRGTLGEKLFF. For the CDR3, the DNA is TGTGCCAGCAGCTTGCGCGGAACACTAGGGGAAAAACTGTTTTTT.

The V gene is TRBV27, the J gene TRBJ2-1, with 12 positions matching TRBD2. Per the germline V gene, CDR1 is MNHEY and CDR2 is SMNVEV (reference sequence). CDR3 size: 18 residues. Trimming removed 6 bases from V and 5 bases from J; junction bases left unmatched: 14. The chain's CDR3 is CASRPYSGLAGTNNEQFF. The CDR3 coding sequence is TGTGCCAGCAGACCATACTCCGGACTAGCGGGGACTAACAATGAGCAGTTCTTC.

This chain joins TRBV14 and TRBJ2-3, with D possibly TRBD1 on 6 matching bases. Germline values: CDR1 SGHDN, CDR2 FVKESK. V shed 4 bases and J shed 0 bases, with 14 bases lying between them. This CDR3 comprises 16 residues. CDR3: CASSPWTASSTDTQYF. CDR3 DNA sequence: TGTGCCAGCAGCCCCTGGACAGCCTCTAGCACAGATACGCAGTATTTT.

The CDR3 coding sequence is TGTGCCATCAGTATAGGGACGGGACTGACGAATGAGCAGTTCTTC. Encoded protein: CAISIGTGLTNEQFF. The chain employs TRBV10-3 and TRBJ2-1, with D possibly being TRBD2 (6 bases). V was cut by 5 bases and J by 7 bases, with 18 bases left in between. This CDR3 has 15 amino acids. Germline CDR1 reads ENHRY; CDR2 reads SYGVKD.

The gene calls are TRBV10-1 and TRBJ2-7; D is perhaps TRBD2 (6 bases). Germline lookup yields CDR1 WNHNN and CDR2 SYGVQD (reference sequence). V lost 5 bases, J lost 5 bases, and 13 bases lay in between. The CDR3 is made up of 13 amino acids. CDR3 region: CASSRGTRDEQYF. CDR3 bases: TGCGCCAGCAGTCGCGGGACCCGTGACGAGCAGTACTTC.

CDR3 residues: CASSWTGGYGYTF. CDR3 DNA sequence: TGTGCCAGCAGTTGGACAGGGGGTTATGGCTACACCTTC. This chain links TRBV6-5 with TRBJ1-2; the match to TRBD1 covers 10 bases. V lost 4 bases and J lost 5; bases outside the gene matches: 1. The CDR3 has 13 amino acids. Germline-derived CDR1 and CDR2 are MNHEY and SVGAGI.

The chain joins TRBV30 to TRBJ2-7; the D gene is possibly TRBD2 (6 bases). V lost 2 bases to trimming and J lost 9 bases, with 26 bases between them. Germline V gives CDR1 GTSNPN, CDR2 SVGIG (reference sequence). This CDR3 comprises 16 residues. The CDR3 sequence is CAWSRPGRLPLRGQYF. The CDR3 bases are TGTGCCTGGAGTAGACCTGGGAGGCTCCCCCTCAGAGGGCAGTACTTC.

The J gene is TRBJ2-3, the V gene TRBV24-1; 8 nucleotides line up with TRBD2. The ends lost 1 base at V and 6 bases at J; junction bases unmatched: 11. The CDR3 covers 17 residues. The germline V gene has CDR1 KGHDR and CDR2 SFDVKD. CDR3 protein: CATSDLGTRLGVDTQYF. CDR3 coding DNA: TGTGCCACCAGTGATTTAGGGACTAGGTTGGGGGTGGATACGCAGTATTTT.

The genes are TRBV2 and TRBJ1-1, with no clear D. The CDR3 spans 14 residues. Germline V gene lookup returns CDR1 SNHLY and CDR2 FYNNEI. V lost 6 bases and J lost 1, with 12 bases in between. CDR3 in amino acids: CASRKDGKNTEAFF. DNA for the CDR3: TGTGCCAGCAGAAAAGACGGGAAGAACACTGAAGCTTTCTTT.

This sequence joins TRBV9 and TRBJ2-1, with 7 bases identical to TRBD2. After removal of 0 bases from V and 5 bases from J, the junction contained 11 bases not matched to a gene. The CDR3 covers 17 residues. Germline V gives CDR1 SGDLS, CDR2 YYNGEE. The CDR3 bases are TGTGCCAGCAGCGTAGCTGGGGAGGGCGCAATCAACAATGAGCAGTTCTTC. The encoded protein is CASSVAGEGAINNEQFF. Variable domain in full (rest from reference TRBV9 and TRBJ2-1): DSGVTQTPKHLITATGQRVTLRCSPRSGDLSVYWYQQSLDQGLQFLIQYYNGEERAKGNILERFSAQQFPDLHSELNLSSLELGDSALYFCASSVAGEGAINNEQFFGPGTRLTVL.